A single sample is the source of the 28 T cell receptor beta chains below, sequenced in a study of naive and memory T cell subsets. Both TRBC1 and TRBC2 were covered by a beta constant-region primer of two equimolar oligonucleotides. TCRdb analysed the UMI-ligation and nested PCR reads with MiXCR anew, one entry per CDR3 protein. The data show over 75,000 distinct CDR3 sequences, 10% to 15% seen once. The sequencing sample was made of central memory CD4+ T cells from blood. Receptors originate from a human donor in good health.

This chain connects TRBV30 to TRBJ2-3, with 9 positions matching TRBD1. The CDR3 is 15 residues long. The germline CDR1 and CDR2 sequences are GTSNPN and SVGIG (reference sequence). V shed 0 bases and J 1 base; nucleotides not matched to a gene: 2. CDR3 nucleotides: TGTGCCTGGAGTGTAGGGGACAGGGGCACAGATACGCAGTATTTT. Its protein is CAWSVGDRGTDTQYF.

This clonotype showed up just a few times. This sequence joins TRBV4-2 and TRBJ2-2; D perhaps matches TRBD2 (6 bases). The CDR3 is made up of 16 amino acids. Germline V lookup: CDR1 LGHNA, CDR2 YNFKEQ. The V end lost 4 bases, the J end lost 4 bases, and 16 bases lay between the germline ends. CDR3 protein: CASSPGGDRGTGELFF. In DNA, the CDR3 is TGTGCCAGCAGCCCTGGAGGGGATCGGGGCACCGGGGAGCTGTTTTTT.

In its sample, this clonotype was seen a few times. The chain links TRBV12-3 or TRBV12-4 to TRBJ2-1; 10 nucleotides line up with TRBD2. This CDR3 comprises 16 residues. The trim removed 5 bases at V and 3 bases at J, leaving 7 bases unmatched. Written as DNA, the CDR3 is TGTGCCAGCAGTCGTGCCGGGACTAGCGTCTACAATGAGCAGTTCTTC. Translating gives CASSRAGTSVYNEQFF.

This clonotype was counted between two and nine times. The gene calls are TRBV5-1 and TRBJ2-4; TRBD1 aligns across 11 bases. The CDR3 is 16 residues long. The V segment lost 0 bases and the J segment 8 bases; nucleotides outside the gene matches: 7. CDR1 SGHRS and CDR2 YFSETQ come from the germline V gene. The DNA of the CDR3 is TGCGCCAGCAGCTTGGGGACCGGGACAGGGGGGTACATTCAGTACTTC. Its protein product is CASSLGTGTGGYIQYF. Drawing the rest from reference TRBV5-1 and TRBJ2-4, the complete variable domain is KAGVTQTPRYLIKTRGQQVTLSCSPISGHRSVSWYQQTPGQGLQFLFEYFSETQRNKGNFPGRFSGRQFSNSRSEMNVSTLELGDSALYLCASSLGTGTGGYIQYFGAGTRLSVL.

At least ten counts were recorded for this clonotype. V gene TRBV20-1 combines with J gene TRBJ2-2; possible D gene TRBD2, 5 bases. V was shortened by 3 bases and J by 5 bases, with 19 bases between the two germline ends. The germline V gene has CDR1 DFQATT and CDR2 SNEGSKA (reference sequence). The CDR3 has 16 residues. In nucleotides, the CDR3 is TGCAGTGCTAGCATTCGGGAAGACTGGTATACCGGGGAGCTGTTTTTT. Translated: CSASIREDWYTGELFF.

The chain has TRBV7-8 and TRBJ2-1, with a tentative D call TRBD1 (5 bases). Trimming removed 7 bases from V and 5 bases from J, with 18 bases in between. This CDR3 contains 15 residues. Per germline, CDR1 SGHVS and CDR2 FQNEAQ. The CDR3 DNA follows: TGTGCCAGCAATTCTCTTGGACCAGGGAACAATGAGCAGTTCTTC. Translated: CASNSLGPGNNEQFF.

This clonotype was detected ten times or more. The CDR3 DNA follows: TGTGCCAGCAGGGAGAGTTACAGTCGTACAGATACGCAGTATTTT. This codes for CASRESYSRTDTQYF. The V and J genes are TRBV6-5 and TRBJ2-3; D unresolved. The germline gives CDR1 MNHEY, CDR2 SVGAGI. Trimming removed 6 bases at V and 3 bases at J, with 16 bases between. This CDR3 region has 15 residues.

This clonotype was picked up many times. The V call is TRBV4-2, the J call TRBJ2-7, with D perhaps matching TRBD2 (5 bases). Trimming shortened V by 0 bases and J by 6 bases, and 9 bases separated the two germline ends. CDR3 length: 13 amino acids. Germline CDR1 and CDR2: LGHNA and YNFKEQ. As DNA, the CDR3 is TGTGCCAGCAGCCAAGAGCTGGCGGGCGAGCAGTACTTC. Protein sequence: CASSQELAGEQYF.

V usage is TRBV20-1 and J usage is TRBJ2-1; D is ambiguous. This CDR3 is 12 amino acids long. Between the trimmed V and J ends, which lost 1 base and 5 bases, there was a span of 6 bases. The germline V gene encodes CDR1 DFQATT and CDR2 SNEGSKA (reference sequence). The CDR3 nucleotides read TGCAGTGCTAGAGCGGTTAACAATGAGCAGTTCTTC. It translates to CSARAVNNEQFF.

The J gene is TRBJ2-5, the V gene TRBV2; D gene uncertain. From germline, CDR1 is SNHLY and CDR2 FYNNEI. This CDR3 contains 11 residues. The ends were cut back, 8 bases at V and 3 bases at J, with 7 bases in the middle. CDR3 protein: CASLREETQYF. In DNA form, the CDR3 reads TGTGCCAGCTTGAGAGAAGAGACCCAGTACTTC.

The V and J genes are TRBV21-1 and TRBJ2-2; no DNA check was done on the table's D call, TRBD1. TRBV21-1 is a pseudogene. The CDR3 length is 17 residues. CDR3 loop: CASSRPRGARNTGELFF. The DNA of the CDR3 is TGTGCCAGCAGCCGCCCCAGGGGCGCGAGGAACACCGGGGAGCTGTTTTTT.

This clonotype is a singleton in its sample. DNA of the CDR3: TGCAGCGCCGACAGAAACACCGGGGAGCTGTTTTTT. As protein: CSADRNTGELFF. The V and J genes are TRBV29-1 and TRBJ2-2; maybe TRBD1 (5 bases). Germline assignment: CDR1 SQVTM and CDR2 ANQGSEA. V gave up 7 bases and J gave up 2 bases, with 8 bases separating them. The CDR3 contains 12 residues.

This clonotype was seen a handful of times. V usage is TRBV5-1 and J usage is TRBJ2-5, with D possibly TRBD1 on 5 matching bases. This CDR3 has 15 residues. From germline, CDR1 is SGHRS and CDR2 YFSETQ. V lost 4 bases to trimming and J lost 4 bases, with 17 bases between them. CDR3 region: CASSRTARASETQYF. In DNA form, the CDR3 reads TGCGCCAGCAGCAGGACGGCCAGGGCCTCAGAGACCCAGTACTTC.

This clonotype was observed a handful of times. The V gene is TRBV12-3 or TRBV12-4, the J gene TRBJ2-7, with D perhaps matching TRBD2 (6 bases). This CDR3 has 16 residues. V lost 5 bases to trimming and J lost 5 bases, with 22 bases between them. Here the CDR3 reads CASSPVLRDWGHEQYF. The DNA for the CDR3 is TGTGCCAGCAGTCCAGTATTGCGGGACTGGGGCCACGAGCAGTACTTC.

J is TRBJ1-5 and V is TRBV28; no clear D. The germline V gene encodes CDR1 MDHEN and CDR2 SYDVKM. This CDR3 is 12 amino acids long. V was clipped by 2 bases and J by 7 bases, with 6 bases between them. CDR3 nucleotides: TGTGCCAGCAGTTTACCCCCCCAGCCCCAGCATTTT. This sequence encodes CASSLPPQPQHF.

The chain links TRBV11-2 to TRBJ2-2; D gene ambiguous. With 3 bases removed from V and 6 bases from J, the gap between germline ends came to 20 bases. CDR1 SGHAT and CDR2 FQNNGV come from the germline V gene. The CDR3 contains 17 residues. The chain's CDR3 is CASSFPSAFALPGELFF. The CDR3 nucleotides are TGTGCCAGCAGCTTCCCTTCCGCGTTCGCCCTCCCCGGGGAGCTGTTTTTT. The full variable domain, its missing parts supplied by reference TRBV11-2 and TRBJ2-2, is EAGVAQSPRYKIIEKRQSVAFWCNPISGHATLYWYQQILGQGPKLLIQFQNNGVVDDSQLPKDRFSAERLKGVDSTLKIQPAKLEDSAVYLCASSFPSAFALPGELFFGEGSRLTVL.

This clonotype was recorded a few times. The rearrangement joins TRBV12-3 or TRBV12-4 to TRBJ2-7, with TRBD1 identical over 8 bases. J lost 6 bases, V lost 5 bases, and 6 bases had no gene match. This CDR3 contains 13 residues. This chain's CDR3 is CASSAGTGGEQYF. CDR3 nucleotide sequence: TGTGCCAGCAGTGCAGGGACAGGCGGCGAGCAGTACTTC.

This clonotype was observed a handful of times. The junction and the germline gene differ at one end; a read error may be behind it. The chain recombines TRBV24-1 with TRBJ2-5; 7 bases map to TRBD2. In germline, CDR1 is KGHDR, CDR2 SFDVKD. This CDR3 contains 15 residues. The CDR3 DNA reads TGTGCCACCAGTGATTCACGGGGGGTCCAAGGGACCCAGTACTTC. This codes for CATSDSRGVQGTQYF.

The genes are TRBV29-1 and TRBJ1-2, with D possibly being TRBD1 (5 bases). The V end lost 2 bases, the J end lost 4 bases, and 20 bases lay between the germline ends. CDR3 length equals 16 residues. Germline lookup yields CDR1 SQVTM and CDR2 ANQGSEA. The CDR3 coding sequence is TGCAGCGTTGAAAATCGAGTTAAGGGGTCCGGCTATGGCTACACCTTC. Protein: CSVENRVKGSGYGYTF.

This clonotype was recorded a few times. The chain carries TRBV3-1 and TRBJ2-7; maybe TRBD2 (6 bases). Trimming pared 3 bases from V and 1 base from J, leaving 10 bases between. The CDR3 is 14 residues long. The V gene's germline CDR1 is LGHDT and CDR2 YNNKEL (reference sequence). This chain's CDR3 is CASSHSAGSYEQYF. The CDR3 DNA reads as TGTGCCAGCAGCCATAGCGCGGGATCCTACGAGCAGTACTTC.

This clonotype was counted ten times or more. V gene TRBV2 combines with J gene TRBJ2-4; 11 nucleotides match TRBD2. The CDR3 length is 15 residues. Germline CDR1 SNHLY, CDR2 FYNNEI. J lost 6 bases, V lost 8 bases, and 9 bases had no gene match. CDR3 in amino acids: CASGIAGGPRNIQYF. The CDR3 nucleotides read TGTGCCAGCGGGATAGCGGGAGGGCCCCGAAACATTCAGTACTTC.

This clonotype was detected a few times. This chain connects TRBV7-6 to TRBJ2-5, with D perhaps matching TRBD1 (6 bases). The CDR3 is 14 amino acids. The V end lost 7 bases, the J end lost 1 base, and 13 bases lay between the germline ends. The V gene's germline CDR1 is SGHVS and CDR2 FNYEAQ. The DNA for the CDR3 is TGTGCCAGCAATCCCCTGGACAGCCAAGAGACCCAGTACTTC. As protein: CASNPLDSQETQYF.

Only a few counts were recorded for this clonotype. The gene calls are TRBV9 and TRBJ2-4; possible D gene TRBD2, 6 bases. Looked up from germline, CDR1 is SGDLS and CDR2 is YYNGEE. The CDR3 is 15 amino acids. Trimming shortened V by 4 bases and J by 6 bases, and 17 bases separated the two germline ends. The chain's CDR3 is CASSPGEVEVNIQYF. In DNA form, the CDR3 reads TGTGCCAGCAGCCCCGGGGAGGTCGAAGTAAACATTCAGTACTTC.

The chain is built from TRBV20-1 and TRBJ1-4, with D maybe TRBD1 (5 bases). Between the trimmed V and J ends, which lost 6 bases and 8 bases, there was a span of 25 bases. Looked up from germline, CDR1 is DFQATT and CDR2 is SNEGSKA (reference sequence). This CDR3 has 16 residues. The CDR3 loop is CSARPAGYRFFEKLFF. The CDR3 DNA reads as TGCAGTGCAAGACCCGCAGGGTACCGATTTTTCGAAAAACTGTTTTTT.

This clonotype was counted ten times or more. The chain is built from TRBV9 and TRBJ2-1; 7 nucleotides align to TRBD2. Germline-derived CDR1 and CDR2 are SGDLS and YYNGEE. The CDR3 sequence is 15 residues long. J lost 5 bases, V lost 4 bases, and 9 bases had no gene match. CDR3 nucleotide sequence: TGTGCCAGCAGCCCGACTAGCTCACCTAACAATGAGCAGTTCTTC. It translates to CASSPTSSPNNEQFF.

The DNA for the CDR3 is TGTGCCAGCAGCCCGGGCCGACAGTCCACTGAAGCTTTCTTT. It codes for CASSPGRQSTEAFF. The rearrangement uses TRBV7-3 and TRBJ1-1, with D tentatively TRBD1 (5 bases). V lost 5 bases to trimming and J lost 4 bases, with 14 bases between them. Germline CDR1 reads SGHTA; CDR2 reads FQGTGA. The CDR3 runs to 14 residues.

This chain links TRBV5-1 with TRBJ2-5, with 8 bases aligning to TRBD2. V lost 4 bases, J lost 1 base, and 3 bases stayed unmatched. Germline CDR1 and CDR2: SGHRS and YFSETQ. There are 14 residues in the CDR3. The CDR3 DNA sequence: TGCGCCAGCAGCCGGGAGGGGTCCCAAGAGACCCAGTACTTC. Translating gives CASSREGSQETQYF.

The rearrangement links TRBV4-2 to TRBJ2-7; D is perhaps TRBD1 or TRBD2 (5 bases each). Germline lookup yields CDR1 LGHNA and CDR2 YNFKEQ. V was clipped by 4 bases and J by 0 bases, with 10 bases between them. This CDR3 contains 14 residues. CDR3 in amino acids: CASSPGPSSYEQYF. CDR3 nucleotides: TGTGCCAGCAGCCCGGGGCCCAGCTCCTACGAGCAGTACTTC.